Listed below are T cell receptor beta chains from one sample, sequenced in a study of blood T cell repertoires in COVID-19. Clones were sequenced by immunoSEQ multiplex PCR, and TCRdb holds only the in-frame ones, with some missing. The sample lists some 170,000 clones; around 76% were seen once. The sample taken for sequencing was peripheral blood. The source is a woman in her 70s with acute or convalescent COVID-19. CDR3s include the opening cysteine and the closing phenylalanine or tryptophan. D genes are given only for firm matches. Clone size is shown for a subset of rows, as once, few, many or a class of expanded clone.

>16|.|TRBV19|.|TRBJ1-6
CASSADESSYNSPLHF
TGTGCCAGTAGTGCCGATGAGAGCTCCTATAATTCACCCCTCCACTTT
>14|TRBD1|TRBV9|.|TRBJ1-1
CASSVEGTGSEAFF
TGTGCCAGCAGCGTAGAAGGGACAGGGTCTGAAGCTTTCTTT
>16|.|TRBV5-1|.|TRBJ1-4
CASSLGGVTTNEKLFF
TGCGCCAGCAGCTTGGGGGGCGTCACAACTAATGAAAAACTGTTTTTT
>14|.|TRBV7-2|.|TRBJ2-3
CASSLTVSTDTQYF
TGTGCCAGCAGCTTAACGGTGAGCACAGATACGCAGTATTTT
>13|.|TRBV12-3/TRBV12-4|.|TRBJ1-1
CASNTQLNTEAFF
TGTGCCAGCAATACCCAGTTGAACACTGAAGCTTTCTTT
>15|TRBD2|TRBV10-3|.|TRBJ2-3
CAISFGTSGIDTQYF
TGTGCCATCAGTTTCGGGACTAGCGGGATAGATACGCAGTATTTT
>17|.|TRBV5-1|.|TRBJ2-3
CASSLVARLSGTDTQYF
TGCGCCAGCAGCTTGGTGGCCCGTCTGTCGGGGACAGATACGCAGTATTTT
>15|.|TRBV4-3|.|TRBJ1-3
CASSPGQSSGNTIYF
TGCGCCAGCAGCCCTGGACAGTCCTCTGGAAACACCATATATTTT
>12|.|TRBV29-1|.|TRBJ2-1
CSAGLGGNEQFF
TGCAGCGCCGGACTAGGGGGCAATGAGCAGTTCTTC
>15|.|TRBV28|.|TRBJ1-5
CASSLGLGLNQPQHF
TGTGCCAGCAGTTTAGGTTTGGGGCTCAATCAGCCCCAGCATTTT
>15|.|TRBV7-8|.|TRBJ2-7
CASSLSEGATYEQYF
TGTGCCAGCAGCCTATCGGAGGGGGCGACCTACGAGCAGTACTTC
>14|TRBD1|TRBV6-5|once|TRBJ1-2
CASSTGGSVYGYTF
TGTGCCAGCAGCACAGGGGGCAGCGTCTATGGCTACACCTTC
>15|.|TRBV19|.|TRBJ1-5
CASAPLGGQDQPQHF
TGTGCCAGTGCCCCCCTCGGGGGGCAGGATCAGCCCCAGCATTTT
>16|TRBD1|TRBV3-1/TRBV3-2|.|TRBJ1-1
CASSPTGGNWVTEAFF
TGTGCCAGCAGCCCCACAGGGGGGAATTGGGTCACTGAAGCTTTCTTT
>16|.|TRBV6-2/TRBV6-3|.|TRBJ2-2
CASSLSTLTNTGELFF
TGTGCCAGCAGTTTATCAACCCTCACAAACACCGGGGAGCTGTTTTTT
>16|TRBD1|TRBV19|few|TRBJ2-2
CASSIGPGGNTGELFF
TGTGCCAGTAGTATAGGACCAGGGGGTAACACCGGGGAGCTGTTTTTT
>12|.|TRBV5-8|.|TRBJ1-2
CASSSRTRGYTF
TGTGCCAGCAGCTCCCGGACTAGGGGCTACACCTTC
>16|TRBD2|TRBV9|.|TRBJ2-2
CASSTGTSGSTGELFF
TGTGCCAGCAGCACCGGGACTAGCGGGAGCACCGGGGAGCTGTTTTTT
>15|TRBD1|TRBV28|.|TRBJ1-4
CASYPSRGSQEKLFF
TGTGCCAGCTATCCCTCCAGGGGGTCGCAGGAAAAACTGTTTTTT
>16|TRBD1|TRBV28|once|TRBJ1-6
CASMGRQGEMNSPLHF
TGTGCCAGCATGGGGCGACAGGGGGAGATGAATTCACCCCTCCACTTT
>14|TRBD1|TRBV5-1|.|TRBJ1-6
CASSQDRDNSPLHF
TGCGCCAGCAGTCAGGACAGGGATAATTCACCCCTCCACTTT
>15|.|TRBV9|.|TRBJ2-7
CASSPQRSGPYEQYF
TGTGCCAGCAGCCCACAGAGAAGCGGCCCCTACGAGCAGTACTTC
>17|TRBD2|TRBV19|.|TRBJ2-3
CASSIRRGAGVRDTQYF
TGTGCCAGTAGTATTAGAAGAGGAGCGGGAGTGAGGGATACGCAGTATTTT
>14|TRBD1|TRBV7-2|.|TRBJ2-5
CASSLDRVQETQYF
TGTGCCAGCAGCCTAGACAGGGTGCAAGAGACCCAGTACTTC
>13|.|TRBV9|.|TRBJ1-1
CASSQGGNTEAFF
TGTGCCAGCAGCCAAGGGGGGAACACTGAAGCTTTCTTT
>13|.|TRBV6-5|.|TRBJ2-2
CASISTDTGELFF
TGTGCCAGCATATCGACAGACACCGGGGAGCTGTTTTTT
>13|.|TRBV28|once|TRBJ2-3
CASSWRTGDTQYF
TGTGCCAGCAGCTGGAGAACGGGAGATACGCAGTATTTT
>13|TRBD1|TRBV28|.|TRBJ1-1
CASSSRGRTEAFF
TGTGCCAGCAGTTCCAGGGGGCGGACTGAAGCTTTCTTT
>18|.|TRBV3-1/TRBV3-2|.|TRBJ2-2
CASSPAPPWTVNTGELFF
TGTGCCAGCAGCCCCGCCCCACCGTGGACAGTAAACACCGGGGAGCTGTTTTTT
>13|.|TRBV25-1|.|TRBJ2-7
CASRQTGSYEQYF
TGTGCCAGCAGACAAACAGGGTCCTACGAGCAGTACTTC
>13|.|TRBV12-3/TRBV12-4|.|TRBJ1-1
CASSQDRNTEAFF
TGTGCCAGCAGTCAGGACAGGAACACTGAAGCTTTCTTT
>19|TRBD1|TRBV5-1|.|TRBJ2-5
CASSLGLGTGGTKLETQYF
TGCGCCAGCAGCTTGGGTTTGGGTACAGGGGGTACGAAGTTGGAGACCCAGTACTTC
>18|TRBD2|TRBV7-2|.|TRBJ2-3
CASSLRLAGGRSTDTQYF
TGTGCCAGCAGCTTGAGACTAGCGGGGGGGAGGAGCACAGATACGCAGTATTTT
>13|.|TRBV30|.|TRBJ2-7
CAWSPGTSYEQYF
TGTGCCTGGAGTCCCGGGACTTCCTACGAGCAGTACTTC
>16|TRBD1|TRBV3-1/TRBV3-2|.|TRBJ1-6
CASSQASGGNNSPLHF
TGTGCCAGCAGCCAAGCGTCAGGGGGTAATAATTCACCCCTCCACTTT
>13|.|TRBV6-5|.|TRBJ2-3
CASSYQYTDTQYF
TGTGCCAGCAGTTATCAGTACACAGATACGCAGTATTTT
>13|TRBD1|TRBV5-1|.|TRBJ1-1
CASKETGSPEAFF
TGCGCCAGCAAAGAGACAGGGAGCCCTGAAGCTTTCTTT
>14|.|TRBV5-1|.|TRBJ1-2
CASSPWTDNYGYTF
TGCGCCAGCAGCCCGTGGACAGACAACTATGGCTACACCTTC
>13|.|TRBV24-1|.|TRBJ1-5
CATSDRGTGAQHF
TGTGCCACCAGTGACCGTGGGACGGGGGCCCAGCATTTT
>15|.|TRBV27|.|TRBJ1-2
CASSSVPDRSYGYTF
TGTGCCAGCAGTTCTGTGCCCGACAGATCCTATGGCTACACCTTC
>17|.|TRBV5-5|.|TRBJ2-5
CASSLGVQGLRQETQYF
TGTGCCAGCAGCTTGGGCGTGCAGGGTCTACGGCAAGAGACCCAGTACTTC
>15|.|TRBV4-3|.|TRBJ2-7
CASSQGSTGPYEQYF
TGCGCCAGCAGCCAGGGATCCACAGGGCCCTACGAGCAGTACTTC
>15|.|TRBV7-3|.|TRBJ2-2
CASSPRVDDTGELFF
TGTGCCAGCAGTCCCCGGGTAGACGACACCGGGGAGCTGTTTTTT
>15|.|TRBV6-2/TRBV6-3|.|TRBJ1-2
CASSYSWGPSYGYTF
TGTGCCAGCAGTTACTCCTGGGGGCCGTCCTATGGCTACACCTTC
>14|.|TRBV7-2|once|TRBJ1-2
CASSFFLENYGYTF
TGTGCCAGCAGCTTTTTCCTAGAGAACTATGGCTACACCTTC
>14|TRBD1|TRBV7-3|.|TRBJ2-1
CASSSGGSYNEQFF
TGTGCCAGCAGCTCAGGGGGCTCCTACAATGAGCAGTTCTTC
>15|TRBD1|TRBV5-5|.|TRBJ1-2
CASSALTGGEAGYTF
TGTGCCAGCAGCGCTTTGACAGGGGGCGAGGCTGGCTACACCTTC
>19|.|TRBV28|.|TRBJ2-7
CASSLWQGKGAGMGYEQYF
TGTGCCAGCAGTTTATGGCAGGGGAAGGGCGCCGGGATGGGGTACGAGCAGTACTTC
>14|.|TRBV5-4|.|TRBJ2-5
CASSQTGVRETQYF
TGTGCCAGCAGCCAGACGGGGGTCCGCGAGACCCAGTACTTC
>16|TRBD2|TRBV18|.|TRBJ2-1
CASSPRLAGRYNEQFF
TGTGCCAGCTCACCACGACTAGCGGGAAGATACAATGAGCAGTTCTTC
>14|.|TRBV27|.|TRBJ1-5
CASSLRTANQPQHF
TGTGCCAGCAGTTTGCGGACAGCCAATCAGCCCCAGCATTTT
>13|.|TRBV19|once|TRBJ2-2
CASSRISNGELFF
TGTGCCAGTAGCCGCATTAGCAACGGGGAGCTGTTTTTT
>17|TRBD1|TRBV19|.|TRBJ1-5
CASSPRTGGGGNQPQHF
TGTGCCAGTAGTCCCCGGACAGGGGGCGGCGGCAATCAGCCCCAGCATTTT
>17|.|TRBV4-3|.|TRBJ2-7
CASSQDHEASYSYEQYF
TGCGCCAGCAGCCAAGATCACGAAGCGTCCTACTCCTACGAGCAGTACTTC
>15|TRBD2|TRBV6-6|.|TRBJ2-5
CASNRLAGPGETQYF
TGTGCCAGCAACCGACTAGCGGGACCAGGGGAGACCCAGTACTTC
>15|TRBD1|TRBV6-5|.|TRBJ1-4
CASRARQGEFGKLFF
TGTGCCAGCAGAGCACGACAGGGGGAATTCGGGAAACTGTTTTTT
>14|.|TRBV7-2|.|TRBJ1-6
CASSLAGQNSPLHF
TGTGCCAGCAGCTTAGCCGGACAGAATTCACCCCTCCACTTT